The clone carrying this T cell receptor (beta chain) was seen a single time. The CDR3 runs 14 residues. The ends were cut back, 2 bases at V and 6 bases at J, with 13 bases in the middle. Germline V gene sequence: CDR1 SGDLS, CDR2 YYNGEE. The record originates from a study of cytomegalovirus exposure and HLA in healthy donors. It was with 60 Vbeta and 13 Jbeta primers that the PCR ran. TCRdb keeps only in-frame clones here, not all; method: immunoSEQ multiplex PCR. The data hold around 180,000 clones, with 60% to 85% observed a single time. The chain couples TRBV9 to TRBJ2-3, with D perhaps matching TRBD2 (5 bases). This clonotype was obtained from a woman aged 40 to 50 in good health and CMV-seronegative. The sequenced material came from PBMCs. The CDR3 DNA is TGTGCCAGCAGCGTGAGCGGCCTAGGGGATACGCAGTATTTT. Amino acids: CASSVSGLGDTQYF. Complete variable domain (other parts from reference TRBV9 and TRBJ2-3): DSGVTQTPKHLITATGQRVTLRCSPRSGDLSVYWYQQSLDQGLQFLIQYYNGEERAKGNILERFSAQQFPDLHSELNLSSLELGDSALYFCASSVSGLGDTQYFGPGTRLTVL.